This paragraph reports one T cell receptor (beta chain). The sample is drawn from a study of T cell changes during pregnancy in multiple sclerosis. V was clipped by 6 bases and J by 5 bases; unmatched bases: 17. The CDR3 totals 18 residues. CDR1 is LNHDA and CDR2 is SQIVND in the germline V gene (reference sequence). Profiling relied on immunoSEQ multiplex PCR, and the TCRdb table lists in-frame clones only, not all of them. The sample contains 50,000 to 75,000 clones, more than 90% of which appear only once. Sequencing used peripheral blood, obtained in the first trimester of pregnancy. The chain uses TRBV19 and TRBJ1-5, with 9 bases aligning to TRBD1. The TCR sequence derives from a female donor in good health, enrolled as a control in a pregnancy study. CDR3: CASRRGQGKLWLDQPQHF. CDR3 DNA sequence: TGTGCCAGTAGGAGGGGACAGGGAAAGTTGTGGCTCGATCAGCCCCAGCATTTT.